These T cell receptor beta chains were read from a single sample in a study of glioma-infiltrating T cells. TCRdb reprocessed the multiplex PCR reads with MiXCR, giving one entry per CDR3 protein. This table holds about 99,000 distinct CDR3 sequences, less than 30% found once. The sequencing input was glioma tissue, nonneoplastic brain tissue, or PBMCs (not recorded which). The receptors derive from a human donor with low-grade glioma or glioblastoma, undergoing nonglioma brain surgery, or in good health (not recorded which). Both conserved end residues are part of each CDR3. The order of the fields is V gene, J gene, D gene, clone size, CDR3 DNA, CDR3 protein. D genes are given only for firm matches. Clone size appears in some rows only: once, few, many, or a class for an expanded clone.

>TRBV18|TRBJ2-1|.|many
TGTGCCAGCTCACCAGGTACGACTAAGGACAATGAGCAGTTCTTC
CASSPGTTKDNEQFF
>TRBV7-9|TRBJ2-4|TRBD1|.
TGTGCCAGCAGCTCGACAGGGGTCAAAAACATTCAGTACTTC
CASSSTGVKNIQYF
>TRBV6-1|TRBJ1-2|.|few
TGTGCCAGCAGCCCTCTGGGAGGGTCGGGCTACACCTTC
CASSPLGGSGYTF
>TRBV14|TRBJ2-3|TRBD2|.
TGTGCCAGCAGCCACCCCTTGGGACTAGCGGGGGGTCGCACAGATACGCAGTATTTT
CASSHPLGLAGGRTDTQYF
>TRBV5-5|TRBJ1-1|.|.
TGTGCCAGCAGTTTATTACGGTGGAACACTGAAGCTTTCTTT
CASSLLRWNTEAFF
>TRBV7-2|TRBJ2-5|.|few
TGTGCCAGCAGTTCCAACGTCCAAGAGACCCAGTACTTC
CASSSNVQETQYF
>TRBV6-2/TRBV6-3|TRBJ1-2|.|many
TGTGCCAGCAGTTACCCCGACGGAGTCTATGGCTACACCTTC
CASSYPDGVYGYTF
>TRBV30|TRBJ2-7|.|.
TGTGCCTGGAGTGTTGCGATTACCTACGAGCAGTACTTC
CAWSVAITYEQYF
>TRBV27|TRBJ1-1|.|many
TGTGCCAGCAGTTTGTCATGGGCAGCAGGCACTGAAGCTTTCTTT
CASSLSWAAGTEAFF
>TRBV7-6|TRBJ1-4|TRBD1|many
TGTGCCAGCAGCTTCAACAGGGACAGAAGTGAAAAACTGTTTTTT
CASSFNRDRSEKLFF
>TRBV28|TRBJ2-5|TRBD2|once
TGTGCCAGCAGTTTACCTAGCGGGGGGGGGGAGACCCAGTACTTC
CASSLPSGGGETQYF
>TRBV6-1|TRBJ2-3|TRBD1|many
TGTGCCAGCCGGGACAGGACTAGCACAGATACGCAGTATTTT
CASRDRTSTDTQYF
>TRBV6-1|TRBJ1-6|.|many
TGTGCCAGCAGACTTGGGGATTCACCCCTCCACTTT
CASRLGDSPLHF
>TRBV7-2|TRBJ1-2|.|many
TGTGCCAGCAGCTTAGCGACGGGCAGGGTAGATGGCTACACCTTC
CASSLATGRVDGYTF
>TRBV7-2|TRBJ2-5|TRBD2|few
TGTGCCAGCAGCTTCGGGGGGCAAGAGACCCAGTACTTC
CASSFGGQETQYF
>TRBV18|TRBJ2-7|TRBD1|few
TGTGCCAGCTCACCTGAAGGGAGACAGGGGAGATACGAGCAGTACTTC
CASSPEGRQGRYEQYF
>TRBV19|TRBJ2-7|.|many
TGTGCCAGTACCTCGGGACGCTACGAGCAGTACTTC
CASTSGRYEQYF
>TRBV11-2|TRBJ2-4|TRBD1|many
TGTGCCAGCAGTCCTGACAGGGTTAACATTCAGTACTTC
CASSPDRVNIQYF
>TRBV5-1|TRBJ1-1|.|.
TGCGCCAGCAGAGGCGCGACAGGAACTAACACTGAAGCTTTCTTT
CASRGATGTNTEAFF